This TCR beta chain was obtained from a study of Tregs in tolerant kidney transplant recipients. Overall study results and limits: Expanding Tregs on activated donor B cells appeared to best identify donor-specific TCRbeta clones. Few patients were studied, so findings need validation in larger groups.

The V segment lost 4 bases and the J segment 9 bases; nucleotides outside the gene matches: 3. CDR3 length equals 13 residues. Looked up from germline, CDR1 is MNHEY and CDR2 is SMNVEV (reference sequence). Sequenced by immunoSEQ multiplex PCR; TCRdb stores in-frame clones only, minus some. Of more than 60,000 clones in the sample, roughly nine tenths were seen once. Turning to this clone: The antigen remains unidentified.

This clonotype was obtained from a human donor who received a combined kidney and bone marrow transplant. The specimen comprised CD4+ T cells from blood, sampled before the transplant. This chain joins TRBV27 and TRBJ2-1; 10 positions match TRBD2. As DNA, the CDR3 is TGTGCCAGCAGTTCATGGACTAGCGGTGAGCAGTTCTTC. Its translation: CASSSWTSGEQFF.